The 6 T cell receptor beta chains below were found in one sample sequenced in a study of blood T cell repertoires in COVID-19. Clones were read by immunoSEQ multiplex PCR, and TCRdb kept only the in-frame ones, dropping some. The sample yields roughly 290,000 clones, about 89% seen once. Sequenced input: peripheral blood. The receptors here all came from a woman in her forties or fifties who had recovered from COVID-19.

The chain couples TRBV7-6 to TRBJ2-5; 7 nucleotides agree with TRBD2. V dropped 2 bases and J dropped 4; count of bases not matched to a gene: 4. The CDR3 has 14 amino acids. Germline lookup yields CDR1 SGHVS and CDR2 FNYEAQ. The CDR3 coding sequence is TGTGCCAGCAGCTTATTCGGCGGGGGAGAGACCCAGTACTTC. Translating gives CASSLFGGGETQYF.

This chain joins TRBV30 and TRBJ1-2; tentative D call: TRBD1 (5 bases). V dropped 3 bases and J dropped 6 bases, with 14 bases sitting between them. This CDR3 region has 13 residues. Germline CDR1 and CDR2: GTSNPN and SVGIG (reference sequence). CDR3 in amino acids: CAWRGRGEDGYTF. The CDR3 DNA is TGTGCCTGGAGAGGTAGGGGCGAAGATGGCTACACCTTC.

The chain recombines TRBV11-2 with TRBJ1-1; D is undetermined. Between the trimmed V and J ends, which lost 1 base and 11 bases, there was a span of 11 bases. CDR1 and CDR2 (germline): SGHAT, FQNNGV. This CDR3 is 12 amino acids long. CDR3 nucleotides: TGTGCCAGCAGCTTAGTCCGGGGTATGGCTTTCTTT. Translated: CASSLVRGMAFF. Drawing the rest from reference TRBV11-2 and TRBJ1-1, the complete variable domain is EAGVAQSPRYKIIEKRQSVAFWCNPISGHATLYWYQQILGQGPKLLIQFQNNGVVDDSQLPKDRFSAERLKGVDSTLKIQPAKLEDSAVYLCASSLVRGMAFFGQGTRLTVV.

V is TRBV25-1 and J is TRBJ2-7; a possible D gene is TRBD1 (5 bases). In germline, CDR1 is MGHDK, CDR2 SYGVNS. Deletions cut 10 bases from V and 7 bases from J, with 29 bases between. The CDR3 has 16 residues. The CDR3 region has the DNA TGTGCCACTAACGAAAGGACAAGGCGAAGTTTGGGAGAGCAGTACTTC. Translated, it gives CATNERTRRSLGEQYF.

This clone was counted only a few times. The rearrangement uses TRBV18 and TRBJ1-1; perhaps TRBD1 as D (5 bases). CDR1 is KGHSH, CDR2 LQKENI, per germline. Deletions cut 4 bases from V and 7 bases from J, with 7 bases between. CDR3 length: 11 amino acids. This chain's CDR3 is CASSQGDEAFF. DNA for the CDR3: TGTGCCAGCTCACAAGGGGATGAAGCTTTCTTT.

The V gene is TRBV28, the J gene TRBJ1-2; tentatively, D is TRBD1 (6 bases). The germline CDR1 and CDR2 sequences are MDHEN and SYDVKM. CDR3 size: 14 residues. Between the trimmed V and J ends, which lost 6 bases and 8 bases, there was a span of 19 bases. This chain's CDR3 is CASSPPSGEGGYTF. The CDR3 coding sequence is TGTGCCAGCAGCCCGCCTTCAGGGGAAGGAGGCTACACCTTC.